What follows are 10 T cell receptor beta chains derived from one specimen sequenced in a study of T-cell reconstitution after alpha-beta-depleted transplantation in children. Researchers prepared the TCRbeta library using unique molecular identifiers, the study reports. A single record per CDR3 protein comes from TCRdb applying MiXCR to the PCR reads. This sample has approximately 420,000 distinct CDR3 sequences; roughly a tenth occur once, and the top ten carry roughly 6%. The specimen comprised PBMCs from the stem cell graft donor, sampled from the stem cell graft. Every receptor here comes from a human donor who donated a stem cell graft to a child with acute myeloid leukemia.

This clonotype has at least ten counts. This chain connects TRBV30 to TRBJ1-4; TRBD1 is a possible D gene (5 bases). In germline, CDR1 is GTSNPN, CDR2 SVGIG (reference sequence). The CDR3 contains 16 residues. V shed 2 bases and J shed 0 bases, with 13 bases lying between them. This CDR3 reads CAWSLTVGATNEKLFF. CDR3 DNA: TGTGCCTGGAGTCTGACAGTGGGTGCAACTAATGAAAAACTGTTTTTT.

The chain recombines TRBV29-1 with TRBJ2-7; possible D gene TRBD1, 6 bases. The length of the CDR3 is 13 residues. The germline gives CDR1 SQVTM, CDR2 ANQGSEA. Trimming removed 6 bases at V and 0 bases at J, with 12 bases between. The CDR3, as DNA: TGCAGCGTGGGGACACCGCTCTCCTACGAGCAGTACTTC. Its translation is CSVGTPLSYEQYF.

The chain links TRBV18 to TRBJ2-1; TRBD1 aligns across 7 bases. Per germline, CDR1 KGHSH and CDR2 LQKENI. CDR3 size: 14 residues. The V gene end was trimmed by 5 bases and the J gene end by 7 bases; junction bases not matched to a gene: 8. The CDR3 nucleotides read TGTGCCAGCTCATCGGCTTTACAGGGGAATGAGCAGTTCTTC. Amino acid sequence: CASSSALQGNEQFF.

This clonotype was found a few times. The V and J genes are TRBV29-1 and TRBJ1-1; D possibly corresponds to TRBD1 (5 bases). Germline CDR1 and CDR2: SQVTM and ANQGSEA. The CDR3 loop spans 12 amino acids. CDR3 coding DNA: TGCACCGGCGGAGGGGCGGACACTGAAGCTTTCTTT. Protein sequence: CTGGGADTEAFF.

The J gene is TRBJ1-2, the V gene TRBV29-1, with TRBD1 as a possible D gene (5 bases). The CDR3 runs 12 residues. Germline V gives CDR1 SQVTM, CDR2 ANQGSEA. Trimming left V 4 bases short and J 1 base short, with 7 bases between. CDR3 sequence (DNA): TGCAGCGTTGCACAGGTTAACTATGGCTACACCTTC. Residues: CSVAQVNYGYTF.

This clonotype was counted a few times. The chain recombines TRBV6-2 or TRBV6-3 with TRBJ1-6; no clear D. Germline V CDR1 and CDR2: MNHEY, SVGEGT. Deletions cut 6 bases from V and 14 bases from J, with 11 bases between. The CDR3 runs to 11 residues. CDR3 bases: TGTGCCAGCAGCTCCGGAGGGACCCTCCACTTT. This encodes CASSSGGTLHF.

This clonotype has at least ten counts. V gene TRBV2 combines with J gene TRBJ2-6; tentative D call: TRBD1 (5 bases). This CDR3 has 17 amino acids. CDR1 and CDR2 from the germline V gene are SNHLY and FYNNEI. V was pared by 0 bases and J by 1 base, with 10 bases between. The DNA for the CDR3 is TGTGCCAGCAGTGAAGCGCCAGGGCCTTCTGGGGCCAACGTCCTGACTTTC. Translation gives CASSEAPGPSGANVLTF.

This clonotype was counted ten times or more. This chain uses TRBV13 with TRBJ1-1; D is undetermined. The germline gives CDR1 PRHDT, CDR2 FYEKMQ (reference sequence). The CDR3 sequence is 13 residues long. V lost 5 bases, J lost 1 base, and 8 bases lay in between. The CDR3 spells CASSPDPNTEAFF. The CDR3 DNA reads TGTGCCAGCAGCCCAGATCCGAACACTGAAGCTTTCTTT. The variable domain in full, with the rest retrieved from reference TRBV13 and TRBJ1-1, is AAGVIQSPRHLIKEKRETATLKCYPIPRHDTVYWYQQGPGQDPQFLISFYEKMQSDKGSIPDRFSAQQFSDYHSELNMSSLELGDSALYFCASSPDPNTEAFFGQGTRLTVV.

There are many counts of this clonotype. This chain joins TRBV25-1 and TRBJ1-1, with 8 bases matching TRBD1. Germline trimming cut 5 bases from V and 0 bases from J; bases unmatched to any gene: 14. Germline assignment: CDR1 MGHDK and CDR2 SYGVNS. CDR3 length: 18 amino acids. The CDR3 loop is CASSNYGQGAVMNTEAFF. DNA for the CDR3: TGTGCCAGCAGTAACTACGGACAGGGAGCGGTTATGAACACTGAAGCTTTCTTT.

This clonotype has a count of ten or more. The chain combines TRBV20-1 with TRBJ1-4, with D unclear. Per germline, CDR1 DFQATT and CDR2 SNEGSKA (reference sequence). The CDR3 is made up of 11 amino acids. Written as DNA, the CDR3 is TGCAGCTCCCCGGATGGAGAAAAACTGTTTTTT. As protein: CSSPDGEKLFF.